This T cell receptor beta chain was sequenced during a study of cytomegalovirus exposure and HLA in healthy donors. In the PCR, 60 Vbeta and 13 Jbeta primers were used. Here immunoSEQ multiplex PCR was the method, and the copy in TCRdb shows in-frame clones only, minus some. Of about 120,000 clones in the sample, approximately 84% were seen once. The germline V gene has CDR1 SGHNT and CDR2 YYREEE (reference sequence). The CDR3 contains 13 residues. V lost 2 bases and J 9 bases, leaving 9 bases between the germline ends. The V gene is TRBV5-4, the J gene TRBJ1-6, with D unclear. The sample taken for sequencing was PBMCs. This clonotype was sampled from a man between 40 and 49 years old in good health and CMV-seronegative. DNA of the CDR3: TGTGCCAGCAGCTTCGCGGATTCTTCACCCCTCCACTTT. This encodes CASSFADSSPLHF.